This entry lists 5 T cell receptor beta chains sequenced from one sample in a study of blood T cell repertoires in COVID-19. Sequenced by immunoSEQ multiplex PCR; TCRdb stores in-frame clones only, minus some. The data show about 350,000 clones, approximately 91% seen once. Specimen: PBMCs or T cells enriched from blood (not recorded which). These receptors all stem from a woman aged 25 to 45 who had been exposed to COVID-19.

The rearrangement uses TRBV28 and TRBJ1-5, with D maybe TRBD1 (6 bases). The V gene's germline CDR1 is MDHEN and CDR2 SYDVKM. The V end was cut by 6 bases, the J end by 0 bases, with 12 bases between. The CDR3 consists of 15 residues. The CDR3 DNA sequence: TGTGCCAGCAGGCCCGGACAGTATAGCAATCAGCCCCAGCATTTT. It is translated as CASRPGQYSNQPQHF.

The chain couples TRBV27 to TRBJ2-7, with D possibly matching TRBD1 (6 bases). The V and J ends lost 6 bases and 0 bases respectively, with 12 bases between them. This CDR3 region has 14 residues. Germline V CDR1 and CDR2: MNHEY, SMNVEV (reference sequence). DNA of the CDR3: TGTGCCAGCAGCTGGTCGGGACACTCCTACGAGCAGTACTTC. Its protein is CASSWSGHSYEQYF.

CDR3 bases: TGTGCCAGCAGCCCCCCTCAACAGGGGCCCTCCTACGAGCAGTACTTC. Its protein product is CASSPPQQGPSYEQYF. The chain joins TRBV6-2 or TRBV6-3 to TRBJ2-7, with 7 positions matching TRBD1. Germline V gene data show CDR1 as MNHEY and CDR2 as SVGEGT. The CDR3 contains 16 residues. The ends lost 6 bases at V and 0 bases at J; junction bases unmatched: 11.

The CDR3 DNA sequence: TGTGCCACCAGCAGAGATTTAGGGGTTTCACCCCTCCACTTT. The encoded protein is CATSRDLGVSPLHF. The chain links TRBV15 to TRBJ1-6; possible D gene TRBD1, 5 bases. V lost 0 bases, J lost 9 bases, and 9 bases lay in between. Per germline, CDR1 LNHNV and CDR2 YYDKDF (reference sequence). CDR3 length: 14 amino acids.

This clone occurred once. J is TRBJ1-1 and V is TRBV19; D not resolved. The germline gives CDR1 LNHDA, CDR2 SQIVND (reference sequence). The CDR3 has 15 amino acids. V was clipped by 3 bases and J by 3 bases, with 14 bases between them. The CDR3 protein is CASSISGGPDTEAFF. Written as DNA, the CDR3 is TGTGCCAGTAGTATTAGCGGAGGCCCGGACACTGAAGCTTTCTTT.